Sequencing of this TCR beta chain was carried out in a study of T cells in Graves' hyperthyroidism and ophthalmopathy. Amplification targeted TCR beta CDR3 regions from RNA transcripts. Using the HTBI primer set, a first-round RT-PCR was run on the TCR CDR3. TCRdb analysed the multiplex PCR reads with MiXCR anew, one entry per CDR3 protein. This repertoire shows under 300,000 distinct CDR3 sequences, roughly an eighth found once; its top ten account for roughly 7.7%. V lost 6 bases, J lost 1 base, and 18 bases lay in between. The CDR3 covers 15 residues. CDR1 is SQVTM and CDR2 is ANQGSEA in the germline V gene. This clonotype occurred many times. Each diagnosis was grounded in clinical symptoms, serum thyroxine and TRAb, thyroid ultrasound, and orbital computed tomography.

The TCR originated in a woman between 35 and 50 years old with Graves' hyperthyroidism. The chain combines TRBV29-1 with TRBJ1-1, with D maybe TRBD1 (6 bases). Sequenced material: blood. The CDR3 is CSVRQNNRANTEAFF. The DNA of the CDR3 is TGCAGCGTGAGGCAGAACAACAGGGCGAACACTGAAGCTTTCTTT. Variable domain in full (rest from reference TRBV29-1 and TRBJ1-1): SAVISQKPSRDICQRGTSLTIQCQVDSQVTMMFWYRQQPGQSLTLIATANQGSEATYESGFVIDKFPISRPNLTFSTLTVSNMSPEDSSIYLCSVRQNNRANTEAFFGQGTRLTVV.